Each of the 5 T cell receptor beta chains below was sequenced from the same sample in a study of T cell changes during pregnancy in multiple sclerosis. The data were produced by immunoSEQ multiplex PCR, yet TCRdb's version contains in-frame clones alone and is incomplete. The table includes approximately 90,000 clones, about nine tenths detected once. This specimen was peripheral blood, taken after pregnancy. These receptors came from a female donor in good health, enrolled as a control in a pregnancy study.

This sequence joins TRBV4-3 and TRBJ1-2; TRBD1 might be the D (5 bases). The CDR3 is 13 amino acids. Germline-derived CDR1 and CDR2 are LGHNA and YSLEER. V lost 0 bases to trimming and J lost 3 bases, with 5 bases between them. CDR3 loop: CASSQDRDYGYTF. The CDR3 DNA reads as TGCGCCAGCAGCCAAGACAGGGACTATGGCTACACCTTC.

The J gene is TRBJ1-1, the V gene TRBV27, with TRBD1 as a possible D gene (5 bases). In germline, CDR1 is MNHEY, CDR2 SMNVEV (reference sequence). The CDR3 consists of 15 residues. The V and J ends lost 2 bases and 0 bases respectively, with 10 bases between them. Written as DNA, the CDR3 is TGTGCCAGCAGTTTACAGGGTCTCCTGAACACTGAAGCTTTCTTT. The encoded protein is CASSLQGLLNTEAFF.

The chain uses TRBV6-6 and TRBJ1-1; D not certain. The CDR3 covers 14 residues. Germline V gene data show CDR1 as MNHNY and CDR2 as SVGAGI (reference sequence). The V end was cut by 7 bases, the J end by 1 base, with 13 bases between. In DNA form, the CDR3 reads TGTGCCAGCATAACAAACCAACGGAACACTGAAGCTTTCTTT. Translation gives CASITNQRNTEAFF.

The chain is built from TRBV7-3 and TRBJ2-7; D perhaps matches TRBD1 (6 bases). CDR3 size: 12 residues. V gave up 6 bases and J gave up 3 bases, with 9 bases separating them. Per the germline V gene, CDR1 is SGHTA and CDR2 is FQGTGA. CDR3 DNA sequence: TGTGCCAGCAGTGAACAGGGCTACGAGCAGTACTTC. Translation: CASSEQGYEQYF.

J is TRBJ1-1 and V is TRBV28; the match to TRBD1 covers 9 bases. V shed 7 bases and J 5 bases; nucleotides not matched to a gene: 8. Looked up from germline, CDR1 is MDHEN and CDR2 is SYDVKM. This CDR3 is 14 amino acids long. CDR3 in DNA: TGTGCCAGCAACCCATACGACAGGGGGACTGAAGCTTTCTTT. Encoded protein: CASNPYDRGTEAFF.